This TCR beta chain comes out of a study of blood T cell repertoires in COVID-19. The overall study: The United States, Italy and Spain supplied acute and convalescent COVID-19 samples. T cells, B-cell-depleted T cells, or PBMCs provided the cDNA or gDNA that served as material.

This clone was observed once. Trimming cost V 6 bases and J 5 bases; bases outside gene matches: 11. The germline gives CDR1 MGHDK, CDR2 SYGVNS. CDR3 length: 15 amino acids. In the study's own analysis: Counts of nucleated cells, estimated from reference gene primer amplification, were obtained. TCRdb's copy holds only in-frame clones and misses some; the assay was immunoSEQ multiplex PCR. The DNA was the basis for D and trimming; V, J and clone size are from that table. The sample has 200,000 or so clones; 86% are singletons. Sequenced input: peripheral blood. The source of this sequence is a man aged 50 to 60 with acute or convalescent COVID-19. This chain joins TRBV25-1 and TRBJ2-5; TRBD1 agrees at 8 bases. CDR3 amino acids: CASSSAGGGRETQYF. Written as DNA, the CDR3 is TGTGCCAGCAGCTCAGCAGGGGGCGGAAGGGAGACCCAGTACTTC.